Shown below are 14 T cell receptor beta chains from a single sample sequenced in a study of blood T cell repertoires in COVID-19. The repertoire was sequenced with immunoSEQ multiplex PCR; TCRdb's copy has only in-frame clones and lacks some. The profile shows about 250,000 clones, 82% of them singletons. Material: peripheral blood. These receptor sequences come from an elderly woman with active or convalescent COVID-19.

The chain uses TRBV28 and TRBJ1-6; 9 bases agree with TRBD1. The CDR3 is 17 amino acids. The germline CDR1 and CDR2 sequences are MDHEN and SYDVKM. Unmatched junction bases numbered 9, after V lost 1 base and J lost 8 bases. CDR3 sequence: CASSLSAGTGLDSPLHF. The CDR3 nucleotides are TGTGCCAGCAGTTTATCAGCCGGGACAGGGCTCGATTCACCCCTCCACTTT.

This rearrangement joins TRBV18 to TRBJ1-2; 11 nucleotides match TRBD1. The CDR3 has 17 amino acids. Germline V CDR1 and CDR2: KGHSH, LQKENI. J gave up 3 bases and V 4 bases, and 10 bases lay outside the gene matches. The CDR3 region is CASSRRVGQGADYGYTF. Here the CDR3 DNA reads TGTGCCAGCTCACGGCGGGTAGGACAGGGGGCCGACTATGGCTACACCTTC. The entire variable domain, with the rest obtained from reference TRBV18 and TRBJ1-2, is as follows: NAGVMQNPRHLVRRRGQEARLRCSPMKGHSHVYWYRQLPEEGLKFMVYLQKENIIDESGMPKERFSAEFPKEGPSILRIQQVVRGDSAAYFCASSRRVGQGADYGYTFGSGTRLTVV.

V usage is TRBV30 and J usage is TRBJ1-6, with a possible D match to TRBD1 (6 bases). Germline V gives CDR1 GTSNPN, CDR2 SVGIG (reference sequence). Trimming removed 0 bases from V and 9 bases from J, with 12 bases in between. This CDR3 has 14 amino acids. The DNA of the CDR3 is TGTGCCTGGAGTGTACAGGGCGGAGTTTCACCCCTCCACTTT. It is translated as CAWSVQGGVSPLHF. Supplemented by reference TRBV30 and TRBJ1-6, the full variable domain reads SQTIHQWPATLVQPVGSPLSLECTVEGTSNPNLYWYRQAAGRGLQLLFYSVGIGQISSEVPQNLSASRPQDRQFILSSKKLLLSDSGFYLCAWSVQGGVSPLHFGNGTRLTVT.

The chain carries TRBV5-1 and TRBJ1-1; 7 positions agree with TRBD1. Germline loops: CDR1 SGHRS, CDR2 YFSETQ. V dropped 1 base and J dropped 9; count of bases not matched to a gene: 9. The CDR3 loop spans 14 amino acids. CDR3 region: CASSLSGQSNQAFF. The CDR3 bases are TGCGCCAGCAGCTTGTCGGGACAGTCGAATCAAGCTTTCTTT.

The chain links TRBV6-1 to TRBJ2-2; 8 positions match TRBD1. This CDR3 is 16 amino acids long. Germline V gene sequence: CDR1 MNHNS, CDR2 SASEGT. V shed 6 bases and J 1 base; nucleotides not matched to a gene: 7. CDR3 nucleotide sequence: TGTGCCAGCAGAGAACAGGGGGTCGGGAACACCGGGGAGCTGTTTTTT. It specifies CASREQGVGNTGELFF.

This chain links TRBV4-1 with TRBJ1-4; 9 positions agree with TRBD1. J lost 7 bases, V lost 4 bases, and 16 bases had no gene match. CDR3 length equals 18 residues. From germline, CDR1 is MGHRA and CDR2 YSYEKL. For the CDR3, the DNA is TGCGCCAGCAGCCCCTCAATGGTTTTAACAGGGGGCGGTGAAAAACTGTTTTTT. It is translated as CASSPSMVLTGGGEKLFF.

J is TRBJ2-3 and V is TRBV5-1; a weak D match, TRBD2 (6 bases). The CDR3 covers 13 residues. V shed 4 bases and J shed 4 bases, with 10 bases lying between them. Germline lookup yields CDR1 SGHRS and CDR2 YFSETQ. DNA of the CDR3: TGCGCCAGCAGCCCGTGGGGGGCAGATACGCAGTATTTT. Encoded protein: CASSPWGADTQYF.

CDR3 amino acids: CASSLAGVGDSPLHF. The CDR3 region has the DNA TGCGCCAGCAGCTTGGCAGGGGTGGGTGATTCACCCCTCCACTTT. The chain carries TRBV5-1 and TRBJ1-6; weak D call: TRBD1 (6 bases). Germline values: CDR1 SGHRS, CDR2 YFSETQ. The CDR3 is 15 amino acids. Trimming shortened V by 0 bases and J by 8 bases, and 12 bases separated the two germline ends.

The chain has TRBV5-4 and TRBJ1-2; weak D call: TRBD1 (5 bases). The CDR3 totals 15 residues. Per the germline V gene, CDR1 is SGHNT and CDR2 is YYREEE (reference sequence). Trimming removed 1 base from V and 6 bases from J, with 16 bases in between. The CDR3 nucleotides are TGTGCCAGCAGCTTGAGTTTGACAGCGATGGATGGCTACACCTTC. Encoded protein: CASSLSLTAMDGYTF.

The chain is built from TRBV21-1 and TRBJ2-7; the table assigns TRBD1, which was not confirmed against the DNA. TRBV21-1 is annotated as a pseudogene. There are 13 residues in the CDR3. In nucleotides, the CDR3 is TGTGCCAGCAGCAAATCAGGGGAGTGCGAGCAGTACTTC. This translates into CASSKSGECEQYF.

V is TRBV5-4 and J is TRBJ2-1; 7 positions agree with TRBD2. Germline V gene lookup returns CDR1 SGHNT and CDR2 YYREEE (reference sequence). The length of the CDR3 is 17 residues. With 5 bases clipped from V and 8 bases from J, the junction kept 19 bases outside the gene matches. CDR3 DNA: TGTGCCAGCAGAAAAGTCCCGGGACTATCGGCAGTGCATGAGCAGTTCTTC. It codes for CASRKVPGLSAVHEQFF.

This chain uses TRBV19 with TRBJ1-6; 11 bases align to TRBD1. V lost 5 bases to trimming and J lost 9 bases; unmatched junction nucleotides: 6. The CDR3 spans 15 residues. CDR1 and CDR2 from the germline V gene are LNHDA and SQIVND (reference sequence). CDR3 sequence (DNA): TGTGCCAGTAGTTTACCCGGGACAGGGGGTTCACCCCTCCACTTT. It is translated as CASSLPGTGGSPLHF.

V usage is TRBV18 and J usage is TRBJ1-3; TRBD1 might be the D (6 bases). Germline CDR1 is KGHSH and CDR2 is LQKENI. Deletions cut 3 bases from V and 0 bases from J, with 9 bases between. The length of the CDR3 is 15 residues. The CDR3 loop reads CASSPSQGSGNTIYF. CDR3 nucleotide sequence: TGTGCCAGCTCACCTTCACAGGGCTCTGGAAACACCATATATTTT. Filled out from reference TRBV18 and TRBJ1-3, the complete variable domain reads NAGVMQNPRHLVRRRGQEARLRCSPMKGHSHVYWYRQLPEEGLKFMVYLQKENIIDESGMPKERFSAEFPKEGPSILRIQQVVRGDSAAYFCASSPSQGSGNTIYFGEGSWLTVV.

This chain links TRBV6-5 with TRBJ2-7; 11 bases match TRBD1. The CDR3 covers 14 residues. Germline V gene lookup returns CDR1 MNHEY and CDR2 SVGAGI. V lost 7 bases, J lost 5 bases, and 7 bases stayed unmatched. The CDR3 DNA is TGTGCCAGCACCGCCGGACAGGGGGCCAACGAGCAGTACTTC. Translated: CASTAGQGANEQYF.